The present T cell receptor beta chain was sequenced within a study of T cell responses to AZD1222 COVID-19 vaccine. Findings and limits, study-wide: Clonal diversity may have been underestimated in mostly white British donors. Unmutated variant regions are reportedly the target of nearly half of TCRs that are spike-specific. Recipients of AZD1222 seropositive at baseline numbered only 6 or 7.

Worth noting for this clone: The antigen is undetermined.

Here immunoSEQ multiplex PCR was the method, and the copy in TCRdb shows in-frame clones only, minus some. The repertoire consists of under 200,000 clones, with roughly nine tenths occurring once and the leading ten covering under 2.5%. This sequence originates from an adult in good health. The material was peripheral blood, obtained on day 0 of AZD1222 vaccination.

The CDR3 DNA follows: TGTGCCAGCGCTTCTAGGGGGGCAGGAGCAAATTCACCCCTCCACTTT. It codes for CASASRGAGANSPLHF. The chain employs TRBV7-2 and TRBJ1-6, with D possibly matching TRBD1 (6 bases). Trimming took off 8 bases at V and 7 bases at J, with 21 bases between the two ends. The CDR3 runs 16 residues. CDR1 and CDR2 from the germline V gene are SGHTA and FQGNSA.